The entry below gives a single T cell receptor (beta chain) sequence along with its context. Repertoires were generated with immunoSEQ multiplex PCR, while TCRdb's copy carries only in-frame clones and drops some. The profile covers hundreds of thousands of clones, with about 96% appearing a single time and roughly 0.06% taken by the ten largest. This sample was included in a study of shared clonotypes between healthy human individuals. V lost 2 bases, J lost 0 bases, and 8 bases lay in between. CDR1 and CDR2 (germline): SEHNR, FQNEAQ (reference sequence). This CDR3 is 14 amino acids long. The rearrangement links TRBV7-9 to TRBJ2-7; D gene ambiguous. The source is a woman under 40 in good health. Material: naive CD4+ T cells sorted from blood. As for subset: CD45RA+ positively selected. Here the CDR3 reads CASSLLTDSYEQYF. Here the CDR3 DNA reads TGTGCCAGCAGCTTACTCACGGACTCCTACGAGCAGTACTTC.